This entry lists 30 T cell receptor beta chains sequenced from one sample in a study of blood T cells in healthy people across ages (dated by TCRdb to between 2015 and 2017). Libraries were built with 5' RACE. This sample was sequenced with an Illumina HiSeq 2500. A second PCR of about 7 to 12 cycles was run with a J-beta primer mix and a sample-barcoded 5' primer. The public sequencing data were trimmed at Q25 with fastp and processed into clonotypes with MiXCR by TCRdb, which kept only in-frame beta chains. Each entry is one CDR3 protein sequence, shown with its most common DNA and genes. This sample gives 1.5 million to 2 million distinct CDR3 sequences in total; about 30% of them show up just once. Of the sample, 7.7% is held by the ten largest clones. The sequenced sample consisted of blood. Source of these receptors: a woman under 40 in good health.

Only a few counts were recorded for this clonotype. This chain joins TRBV28 and TRBJ2-3; D may be TRBD2 (6 bases). The CDR3 runs 14 residues. CDR1 is MDHEN, CDR2 SYDVKM, per germline. Trimming took 6 bases from V and 5 from J, leaving 15 bases between them. The CDR3 sequence is CASSFSGLGDTQYF. Here the CDR3 DNA reads TGTGCCAGCAGCTTTAGCGGTTTGGGAGATACGCAGTATTTT.

This clonotype was counted a few times. The CDR3 region is CASSFEQGADSPLHF. The DNA of the CDR3 is TGCGCCAGCAGCTTTGAACAGGGGGCGGATTCACCCCTCCACTTT. This chain joins TRBV5-1 and TRBJ1-6, with 9 bases aligning to TRBD1. The length of the CDR3 is 15 residues. Trimming at V came to 2 bases and at J to 8 bases, leaving 5 bases not matched to a gene. The germline V gene has CDR1 SGHRS and CDR2 YFSETQ.

V gene TRBV7-2 combines with J gene TRBJ2-1; 7 bases map to TRBD2. Germline V gene lookup returns CDR1 SGHTA and CDR2 FQGNSA. There are 14 residues in the CDR3. The V gene end was trimmed by 6 bases and the J gene end by 8 bases; junction bases not matched to a gene: 10. As DNA, the CDR3 is TGTGCCAGCAGAGCGACTAGCTCAGGAGATGAGCAGTTCTTC. Protein sequence: CASRATSSGDEQFF.

On this clonotype itself: It may be a read error: a sequence one base away is much more abundant. This rearrangement joins TRBV30 to TRBJ1-2; D might be TRBD1 (5 bases). V was clipped by 0 bases and J by 4 bases, with 9 bases between them. From germline, CDR1 is GTSNPN and CDR2 SVGIG (reference sequence). The CDR3 consists of 13 residues. CDR3 loop: CAWSVGEAYGYTF. The CDR3 DNA sequence: TGTGCCTGGAGTGTGGGGGAGGCCTATGGCTACACCTTC.

This clonotype was detected ten times or more. J is TRBJ2-7 and V is TRBV20-1; perhaps TRBD1 as D (6 bases). Germline CDR1 and CDR2: DFQATT and SNEGSKA (reference sequence). The V and J ends lost 4 bases and 2 bases respectively, with 12 bases between them. There are 13 residues in the CDR3. The CDR3 sequence is CSATGTQPYEQYF. In DNA, the CDR3 is TGCAGTGCTACCGGGACACAACCCTACGAGCAGTACTTC.

This chain links TRBV11-2 with TRBJ2-3; TRBD2 aligns across 12 bases. J was trimmed by 2 bases and V by 6 bases; bases with no gene match: 6. CDR1 is SGHAT and CDR2 is FQNNGV in the germline V gene. The CDR3 is 16 amino acids. For the CDR3, the DNA is TGTGCCAGCAGGGCCGGACTAGCGGGGATCACAGATACGCAGTATTTT. It encodes CASRAGLAGITDTQYF.

The rearrangement joins TRBV28 to TRBJ1-6; no clear D gene. The V end was cut by 5 bases, the J end by 7 bases, with 18 bases between. The germline V gene encodes CDR1 MDHEN and CDR2 SYDVKM. This CDR3 is 16 amino acids long. DNA of the CDR3: TGTGCCAGCAGTCCCCCAGGAGGTGTCGGGAATTCACCCCTCCACTTT. It encodes CASSPPGGVGNSPLHF.

Here the CDR3 reads CATSDTGSSYNEQYF. The CDR3 nucleotides are TGTGCCACCAGTGATACCGGGAGCTCCTACAATGAGCAGTACTTC. This chain connects TRBV24-1 to TRBJ2-1; D may be TRBD2 (6 bases). The J call may be wrong; the DNA end is better matched by TRBJ2-7. There are 15 residues in the CDR3. The germline CDR1 and CDR2 sequences are KGHDR and SFDVKD.

The gene calls are TRBV6-2 or TRBV6-3 and TRBJ1-1; D is ambiguous. The V gene's germline CDR1 is MNHEY and CDR2 SVGEGT. Trimming left V 2 bases short and J 2 bases short, with 9 bases between. CDR3 length: 14 amino acids. As DNA, the CDR3 is TGTGCCAGCAGTTACGAATGGGGAAACACTGAAGCTTTCTTT. Translation gives CASSYEWGNTEAFF.

This clonotype showed up many times. The V gene is TRBV21-1, the J gene TRBJ2-7; the table assigns TRBD1, which was not confirmed against the DNA. TRBV21-1 is a listed pseudogene. The CDR3 is 15 amino acids. CDR3 DNA: TGTGCCAGCAGCTCGTTCGGGATTCTGACCTACGAGCAGTACTTC. Encoded protein: CASSSFGILTYEQYF.

A few counts support this clonotype. The CDR3 protein is CASSLVPQGTGANVLTF. DNA of the CDR3: TGTGCCAGCAGCTTAGTTCCACAGGGTACTGGGGCCAACGTCCTGACTTTC. V and J are TRBV7-6 and TRBJ2-6; D possibly corresponds to TRBD1 (6 bases). CDR3 length: 17 amino acids. The V end lost 1 base, the J end lost 2 bases, and 12 bases lay between the germline ends. Per germline, CDR1 SGHVS and CDR2 FNYEAQ.

In its sample, this clonotype was seen once. A single base separates this from a much larger clone, so it may be a read error. The chain uses TRBV7-9 and TRBJ2-5; a possible D gene is TRBD2 (6 bases). Trimming shortened V by 1 base and J by 2 bases, and 14 bases separated the two germline ends. CDR1 is SEHNR and CDR2 is FQNEAQ in the germline V gene (reference sequence). The CDR3 runs to 16 residues. CDR3 amino acids: CASSLDRGILQETQYF. For the CDR3, the DNA is TGTGCCAGCAGCTTAGATCGGGGGATTCTACAAGAGACCCAGTACTTC. Combining the CDR3 with reference TRBV7-9 and TRBJ2-5 gives the whole variable domain DTGVSQNPRHKITKRGQNVTFRCDPISEHNRLYWYRQTLGQGPEFLTYFQNEAQLEKSRLLSDRFSAERPKGSFSTLEIQRTEQGDSAMYLCASSLDRGILQETQYFGPGTRLLVL.

This clonotype was counted between two and nine times. The V gene is TRBV24-1, the J gene TRBJ1-1, with D hard to call. The CDR3 sequence is 13 residues long. Germline CDR1 reads KGHDR; CDR2 reads SFDVKD. V lost 1 base to trimming and J lost 4 bases, with 6 bases between them. CDR3 DNA sequence: TGTGCCACCAGTGATTTAAAGGGCACTGAAGCTTTCTTT. The encoded protein is CATSDLKGTEAFF.

This clonotype was seen only a few times. J is TRBJ2-7 and V is TRBV29-1; 9 nucleotides agree with TRBD1. The germline V gene has CDR1 SQVTM and CDR2 ANQGSEA. Germline trimming cut 5 bases from V and 5 bases from J; bases unmatched to any gene: 10. The CDR3 is 14 amino acids. The CDR3 region is CSVYSGTGPHEQYF. The CDR3 DNA follows: TGCAGCGTTTACTCCGGGACAGGGCCTCACGAGCAGTACTTC.

The chain joins TRBV20-1 to TRBJ2-5; TRBD2 agrees at 8 bases. V trimming: 3 bases; J trimming: 2 bases; junction bases outside the gene matches: 2. Germline V gives CDR1 DFQATT, CDR2 SNEGSKA (reference sequence). This CDR3 has 13 amino acids. The DNA for the CDR3 is TGCAGTGCTAGCGGGGGGGAACAAGAGACCCAGTACTTC. Its translation is CSASGGEQETQYF.

This clonotype showed up just a few times. The rearrangement uses TRBV5-1 and TRBJ2-1, with TRBD1 matching 11 bases. Germline assignment: CDR1 SGHRS and CDR2 YFSETQ. The CDR3 length is 15 residues. V dropped 4 bases and J dropped 6; count of bases not matched to a gene: 6. CDR3 residues: CASSRTGGTPNEQFF. CDR3 coding DNA: TGCGCCAGCAGCCGGACAGGGGGCACACCCAATGAGCAGTTCTTC.

There are a few counts of this clonotype. The rearrangement joins TRBV12-3 or TRBV12-4 to TRBJ1-1; D not certain. The CDR3 covers 14 residues. Trimming took off 2 bases at V and 1 base at J, with 8 bases between the two ends. The chain's CDR3 is CASSLPTPNTEAFF. Written as DNA, the CDR3 is TGTGCCAGCAGTTTACCGACACCGAACACTGAAGCTTTCTTT.

Only a few counts were recorded for this clonotype. The V and J genes are TRBV6-6 and TRBJ2-5, with TRBD1 identical over 7 bases. The CDR3 runs 15 residues. J gave up 2 bases and V 2 bases, and 5 bases lay outside the gene matches. The germline gives CDR1 MNHNY, CDR2 SVGAGI (reference sequence). CDR3 residues: CASSYPSRGQETQYF. The CDR3 DNA sequence: TGTGCCAGCAGTTACCCCTCCAGGGGGCAAGAGACCCAGTACTTC.

The CDR3 bases are TGTGCCAGCAGTTTAAGAGACAACGGTCAGCCCCAGCATTTT. This translates into CASSLRDNGQPQHF. The gene calls are TRBV12-3 or TRBV12-4 and TRBJ1-5; no clear D. Trimming stripped 2 bases from V and 6 bases from J, with 11 bases between. The CDR3 sequence is 14 residues long.

In the case of this clonotype: At one of its ends the junction is not consistent with the germline gene, which may arise from a read error. J is TRBJ2-7 and V is TRBV3-1; D is unresolved. CDR1 is LGHDT and CDR2 is YNNKEL in the germline V gene (reference sequence). The length of the CDR3 is 12 residues. CDR3 DNA: TGTGCCTGCAGCAAGGGAACCTACGAGCAGTACTTC. This gives the protein CACSKGTYEQYF.

This sequence joins TRBV3-1 and TRBJ1-1; D is uncertain. Germline V gene data show CDR1 as LGHDT and CDR2 as YNNKEL (reference sequence). This CDR3 is 15 amino acids long. Trimming removed 4 bases from V and 0 bases from J, with 12 bases in between. The CDR3 loop reads CASSLRQPVNTEAFF. CDR3 bases: TGTGCCAGCAGCCTCCGACAACCAGTGAACACTGAAGCTTTCTTT.

V is TRBV5-6 and J is TRBJ2-7, with 9 positions matching TRBD1. The trim removed 4 bases at V and 2 bases at J, leaving 10 bases unmatched. This CDR3 region has 16 residues. CDR1 and CDR2 from the germline V gene are SGHDT and YYEEEE. The CDR3 reads CASSRPGTGSTYEQYF. The CDR3 DNA follows: TGTGCCAGCAGCCGACCCGGGACAGGGTCCACCTACGAGCAGTACTTC.

This clonotype was counted ten times or more. The rearrangement uses TRBV20-1 and TRBJ2-1; D perhaps matches TRBD2 (5 bases). Trimming stripped 1 base from V and 0 bases from J, with 7 bases between. This CDR3 has 14 amino acids. CDR1 and CDR2 (germline): DFQATT, SNEGSKA (reference sequence). The CDR3 sequence is CSARGGGSYNEQFF. CDR3 bases: TGCAGTGCTAGAGGAGGAGGCTCCTACAATGAGCAGTTCTTC.

The V gene is TRBV6-5, the J gene TRBJ1-4, with 7 bases lining up with TRBD1. Germline loops: CDR1 MNHEY, CDR2 SVGAGI. CDR3 length: 14 residues. V shed 1 base, J shed 8 bases, and the junction held 4 bases outside the gene matches. CDR3 in amino acids: CASSYWQGGEKLFF. In DNA form, the CDR3 reads TGTGCCAGCAGTTACTGGCAAGGGGGCGAAAAACTGTTTTTT.

In regard to this clonotype: Relative to the germline gene, one junction end is altered; a read error may explain this. The gene calls are TRBV7-2 and TRBJ2-3; 7 nucleotides line up with TRBD2. Germline assignment: CDR1 SGHTA and CDR2 FQGNSA. This CDR3 has 16 amino acids. CDR3 DNA: TGTGCCAGCAGCTTAGCGCGGGGGACTATCACAGGTACGCAGTATTTT. Its protein product is CASSLARGTITGTQYF.

The chain joins TRBV20-1 to TRBJ2-5, with 9 bases lining up with TRBD2. Germline V gene sequence: CDR1 DFQATT, CDR2 SNEGSKA (reference sequence). The J segment lost 11 bases and the V segment lost 7 bases, leaving 8 bases of the junction unmatched. The CDR3 spans 11 residues. CDR3 DNA: TGCAGTGGCGGGAGGGGGGATGAGCAGTACTTC. Protein product: CSGGRGDEQYF.

Remarks on this clonotype: A read error may be the cause here, since a much bigger clone is one base away. J is TRBJ1-1 and V is TRBV20-1; D gene ambiguous. The CDR3 spans 14 residues. CDR1 and CDR2 (germline): DFQATT, SNEGSKA (reference sequence). Trimming stripped 1 base from V and 4 bases from J, with 13 bases between. The DNA of the CDR3 is TGCAGTGCTAGAGGCCGGCAGTTGACCACTGAAGCTTTCTTT. Protein: CSARGRQLTTEAFF.

Of note for this clonotype: Germline is not matched at one junction end, which may reflect a read error. This chain joins TRBV10-1 and TRBJ2-1, with 9 bases fitting TRBD1. CDR3 length: 16 residues. In germline, CDR1 is WNHNN, CDR2 SYGVQD (reference sequence). In nucleotides, the CDR3 is TGCGACAGCAGTGAGATACAGGGGGCCAAGTACAATGAGCAGTTCTTC. This codes for CDSSEIQGAKYNEQFF.

This clonotype was observed a handful of times. The chain has TRBV5-1 and TRBJ2-1, with D perhaps matching TRBD2 (7 bases). Germline V CDR1 and CDR2: SGHRS, YFSETQ. This CDR3 region has 15 residues. The V gene lost 2 bases and the J gene lost 8 bases, with 17 bases spanning the gap. CDR3 coding DNA: TGCGCCAGCAGCTTAAACGGGGGGCCAAGCGATGAGCAGTTCTTC. It translates to CASSLNGGPSDEQFF. The variable domain in full, completed from reference TRBV5-1 and TRBJ2-1, reads KAGVTQTPRYLIKTRGQQVTLSCSPISGHRSVSWYQQTPGQGLQFLFEYFSETQRNKGNFPGRFSGRQFSNSRSEMNVSTLELGDSALYLCASSLNGGPSDEQFFGPGTRLTVL.

This clonotype was detected many times. V usage is TRBV29-1 and J usage is TRBJ1-2; D unclear. Trimming took off 3 bases at V and 4 bases at J, with 9 bases between the two ends. The CDR3 spans 12 residues. Germline values: CDR1 SQVTM, CDR2 ANQGSEA. Here the CDR3 DNA reads TGCAGCGTTGACCCGGGTATCTATGGCTACACCTTC. Translated, it gives CSVDPGIYGYTF.